Listed below are T cell receptor beta chains from one sample, sequenced in a study of T cells in Graves' hyperthyroidism and ophthalmopathy. TCRdb re-called the multiplex PCR reads through MiXCR, storing one row per CDR3 protein. The sample records approximately 360,000 distinct CDR3 sequences, 20% to 30% being singletons. Sequencing was carried out using blood. These receptors were taken from a man in his fifties or sixties with Graves' hyperthyroidism. Each CDR3 is given with its conserved first and last residue. Fields, in order: V gene, D gene, CDR3 length, J gene, clone size, CDR3 DNA, CDR3 protein. D genes are given only for firm matches. The size entry is marked missing in some rows and otherwise reads once, few, many or a size class.

TRBV9,NA,14,TRBJ1-2,NA,TGTGCCAGCAGCGTAGAAGCGGCCCCATATGGCTACACCTTC,CASSVEAAPYGYTF
TRBV3-1,TRBD2,15,TRBJ2-1,many,TGTGCCAGCAGCCTCCGACTAGCGGGAGGGTATGAGCAGTTCTTC,CASSLRLAGGYEQFF
TRBV19,TRBD2,17,TRBJ2-7,NA,TGTGCCAGTAGTACCCGGACTAGCGGGGTGTTTGGTTACGAGCAGTACTTC,CASSTRTSGVFGYEQYF
TRBV12-3/TRBV12-4,NA,12,TRBJ1-3,NA,TGTGCCAGCAGGATCTCTGGAAACACCATATATTTT,CASRISGNTIYF
TRBV2,NA,12,TRBJ2-7,NA,TGTGCCAGCAGGGGGGGCCCTAGAGAGCAGTACTTC,CASRGGPREQYF
TRBV28,TRBD1,15,TRBJ2-1,many,TGTGCCAGCAGTTTGACCGGGACAGCCTACAATGAGCAGTTCTTC,CASSLTGTAYNEQFF
TRBV7-2,TRBD2,14,TRBJ2-7,few,TGTGCCAGCAGCTCGGGAGGAGAGACCTACGAGCAGTACTTC,CASSSGGETYEQYF
TRBV28,NA,14,TRBJ1-1,many,TGTGCCAGCAGTTTAGTAAATGTGAACACTGAAGCTTTCTTT,CASSLVNVNTEAFF
TRBV9,NA,16,TRBJ2-7,NA,TGTGCCAGCAGCGTAGATATTGGCGAAAGGGGCCACGAGCAGTACTTC,CASSVDIGERGHEQYF
TRBV5-1,TRBD2,14,TRBJ2-7,few,TGCGCCAGCAGCCTAGGACTAGGGAAGTACGAGCAGTACTTC,CASSLGLGKYEQYF
TRBV20-1,NA,13,TRBJ2-1,many,TGCAGTGCTAGAGACCGGGTAGGGAATGAGCAGTTCTTC,CSARDRVGNEQFF
TRBV6-1,NA,13,TRBJ2-7,many,TGTGCCAGCAGGGGGGGTTATTCCTACGAGCAGTACTTC,CASRGGYSYEQYF
TRBV29-1,NA,11,TRBJ2-7,few,TGCAGCGTTGGGACATCCTACGAGCAGTACTTC,CSVGTSYEQYF
TRBV20-1,NA,13,TRBJ2-7,many,TGCAGTGCCCCTAGGGAGGGGGCCGACGAGCAGTACTTC,CSAPREGADEQYF
TRBV27,NA,14,TRBJ1-2,NA,TGTGCCAGCAGTTTATACGGGGAGGGCTATGGCTACACCTTC,CASSLYGEGYGYTF
TRBV7-3,TRBD2,15,TRBJ2-1,NA,TGTGCCAGCAGCTTGGGTGGCGGGAGCAACAATGAGCAGTTCTTC,CASSLGGGSNNEQFF
TRBV5-6,TRBD2,17,TRBJ2-3,NA,TGTGCCAGCAGCCCGGGACTAGCGGAGTTTAGCACAGATACGCAGTATTTT,CASSPGLAEFSTDTQYF
TRBV18,TRBD1,12,TRBJ2-2,NA,TGTGTCAGCTCATCCGCCGGGACAGAAGGATTTTTT,CVSSSAGTEGFF
TRBV18,NA,14,TRBJ1-4,few,TGTGCCAGCTCACCGGGGAGAACTAATGAAAAACTGTTTTTT,CASSPGRTNEKLFF
TRBV27,NA,16,TRBJ2-7,NA,TGTGCCAGCACCCCACTCCCGGGGCGGGGCCCATACGAGCAGTACTTC,CASTPLPGRGPYEQYF
TRBV20-1,TRBD2,13,TRBJ2-1,NA,TGCAGTGCCTTTAGCGGGACAAACAATGAGCAGTTCTTC,CSAFSGTNNEQFF
TRBV7-9,NA,12,TRBJ1-3,few,TGTGCCAGCAGCCGAACGGGAAACACCATATATTTT,CASSRTGNTIYF
TRBV5-1,TRBD2,20,TRBJ2-1,few,TGCGCCAGCAGCTTGGCCGGGTTAGGACTAGCCCAAACAAACTACAATGAGCAGTTCTTC,CASSLAGLGLAQTNYNEQFF
TRBV27,TRBD1,14,TRBJ2-7,many,TGTGCCAGCAGTTTCCGGGACAGGGGCTACGAGCAGTACTTC,CASSFRDRGYEQYF
TRBV12-3/TRBV12-4,NA,14,TRBJ1-6,NA,TGTGCCAGCAGTTTAAATGTTTGGAATTCACCCCTCCACTTT,CASSLNVWNSPLHF
TRBV15,NA,17,TRBJ2-5,NA,TGTGCCACCAGCCACAGTTATCCGGGACATACACAAGAGACCCAGTACTTC,CATSHSYPGHTQETQYF
TRBV18,NA,15,TRBJ1-1,few,TGTGCCAGCTCTCCCAAGACCACACGTAACACTGAAGCTTTCTTT,CASSPKTTRNTEAFF
TRBV12-3/TRBV12-4,TRBD2,13,TRBJ2-7,many,TGTGCCAGCAGTGGGCTAGCGGGAGACGAGCAGTACTTC,CASSGLAGDEQYF
TRBV5-1,TRBD1,16,TRBJ2-1,NA,TGCGCCAGCAGCTCACCCGGGACAGGGATAGTTGTTGAGCAGTTCTTC,CASSSPGTGIVVEQFF
TRBV7-2,TRBD1,15,TRBJ2-1,many,TGTGCCAGCAGCTCCCGGGACAGGGCCCACAATGAGCAGTTCTTC,CASSSRDRAHNEQFF
TRBV20-1,NA,12,TRBJ2-3,NA,TGCAGTGCTAAAAAACAGGAGGATACGCAGTATTTT,CSAKKQEDTQYF
TRBV7-3,TRBD2,19,TRBJ2-5,NA,TGTGCCAGCAGCTTAACGTTTACTAGCGGGAAACCCCGGGGAAAGACCCAGTACTTC,CASSLTFTSGKPRGKTQYF
TRBV11-1,TRBD1,17,TRBJ2-1,many,TGTGCCAGCAGCTTACTCGGGGACAGGGTCATAGATAATGAGCAGTTCTTC,CASSLLGDRVIDNEQFF
TRBV2,NA,16,TRBJ1-2,few,TGTGCCAGCAGTCCCACAGGGCAGGTATCTAACTATGGCTACACCTTC,CASSPTGQVSNYGYTF
TRBV27,TRBD2,15,TRBJ2-3,NA,TGTGCCAGCAGTTCACCGATAGCGGGGCGGGATACGCAGTATTTT,CASSSPIAGRDTQYF
TRBV11-3,TRBD2,13,TRBJ2-1,NA,TGTGCCAGCCGCACTAGCGGGATGAATGAGCAGTTCTTC,CASRTSGMNEQFF
TRBV2,NA,16,TRBJ1-4,NA,TGTGCCAGCAGCTTCCCCCCCGGGGGGAGCGTTGAAAAACTGTTTTTT,CASSFPPGGSVEKLFF
TRBV28,NA,13,TRBJ2-1,many,TGTGCCACCGTGAATGATGGGTTCAATGAGCAGTTCTTC,CATVNDGFNEQFF
TRBV19,NA,14,TRBJ2-5,NA,TGTGCCAGTAATGAAAACTACTTCCAAGAGACCCAGTACTTC,CASNENYFQETQYF
TRBV7-9,NA,12,TRBJ1-5,NA,TGTGCCAGCAGCTTATGGGAACAGCCCCAGCATTTT,CASSLWEQPQHF